This T cell receptor beta chain comes out of a study of blood T cell repertoires in COVID-19 (dated by TCRdb to 2019 to 2021). Background on the whole study: Samples covering the acute and convalescent phases of COVID-19 were provided by collaborators in the United States, Italy and Spain. The material from the prospective study consisted of cDNA or gDNA derived from T cells, B-cell-depleted T cells, or PBMCs. The dataset comprised deeply sampled blood TCRbeta repertoires from subjects exposed to, actively infected with, or recovered from COVID-19. The repertoires were released in a freely available public database meant as a resource for research on the immune response to SARS-CoV-2. Samples came from the ongoing ImmuneRACE study (first 160 participants) plus 1,254 subjects from 6 global collaborators. A de-identified subject ID, COVID-19 status, age in years and sex were almost always included in the sample metadata. HLA class I and class II types, where available, came from metadata supplied by the sample provider rather than from assay-based typing. Paper-wide results and their limitations: How much clinical and demographic metadata was included differed by source and by participant, and the metadata was provided uncurated.

At one collaborating source in Seattle, patients were enrolled during active infection and were followed longitudinally through the course of disease. Whole blood was collected in K2EDTA tubes by collaborating institutions according to the institutions' own protocols. For TCRbeta analysis, collaborators shipped samples as frozen whole blood, isolated PBMCs, or DNA extracted from either of those sample types. This clone occurred a few times. The clone's antigen remains unknown. Base qualities were left out, and no much larger clone turns up one base away. TCRbeta CDR3 regions were amplified from genomic DNA by means of the immunoSEQ Assay, a bias-controlled multiplex PCR. The paper's data handling went like this. The number of nucleated cells in each sample was estimated by amplification of reference gene primers within the assay. To quantify the absolute abundance of each unique TCRbeta CDR3 rearrangement, sequence reads were collapsed and filtered. For each sample, productive Simpson clonality was calculated as the square root of Simpson's diversity index across productive rearrangements. TCRdb limited this immuneACCESS table to in-frame rearrangements with V and J called. A share of clones is missing; checked studies link under half to unresolved V genes, and the rest is unexplained. D and trimming were read from the DNA, whereas the V and J calls and clone size are those reported in that table. This sample is represented by about 350,000 clones; about 86% of them were singletons. The ten largest clones represent around 7.4% of the sample.

V is clipped by 0 bases and J by 3 bases, and the sequence between their germline boundaries is 12 bases long. Reading from cysteine to phenylalanine, the CDR3 counts 15 amino acids. Only the CDR3 region is kept as DNA, spanning 45 bases read in frame from base 1. The germline V gene yields LGHNA for CDR1 and YSLEER for CDR2. The chain employs TRBV4-3 and TRBJ2-7; a weak D assignment points to TRBD2 (5 bases agree). This sequence was found in an older woman with COVID-19, enrolled during active disease. Sequencing used peripheral blood. The CDR3 in this case is CASSQESSGRYEQYF. The sequenced DNA is TGCGCCAGCAGCCAAGAATCGAGCGGACGCTACGAGCAGTACTTC.